Below, one T cell receptor beta chain is given with its context. The antigen is undetermined. A patient was excluded if there was uncontrolled infection, other autoimmune disease, pregnancy or lactation. Each diagnosis drew on symptoms, thyroxine, TRAb, thyroid ultrasound and orbital computed tomography findings. This record comes from a study of T cells in Graves' hyperthyroidism and ophthalmopathy. Study-wide results and caveats: Separation of ophthalmopathy from stable hyperthyroidism was achieved by a 13 V-J model. Most thyroid clonotypes expanded above 0.001 were also detected in blood.

RNA transcripts yielded amplified TCR beta CDR3 regions. HTBI primers were the set used in a first-round RT-PCR of the TCR CDR3. TCRdb re-called the multiplex PCR reads with MiXCR, one entry per CDR3 protein. This sample has 500,000 to 600,000 distinct CDR3 sequences, with roughly 45% found just once. The specimen was peripheral blood or thyroid tissue (not recorded which). The clonotype originates from an adult woman with Graves' disease, either hyperthyroidism or ophthalmopathy (not recorded which).

The DNA of the CDR3 is TGTGCCAGCAGCACCGACAGGCACAGGAGCTACACCTTC. Its protein is CASSTDRHRSYTF. The chain links TRBV7-2 to TRBJ1-2; D is possibly TRBD1 (6 bases). The V end lost 5 bases, the J end lost 9 bases, and 16 bases lay between the germline ends. CDR3 length: 13 residues. The germline gives CDR1 SGHTA, CDR2 FQGNSA.